This T cell receptor beta chain is from a study of CD8+CD57+ T cells in acquired aplastic anemia. Genomic DNA constituted the template upon which TCR beta VDJ and CDR3 profiling was performed. TCRdb reprocessed the reads via MiXCR and lists one record per CDR3 protein. The table includes approximately 150,000 distinct CDR3 sequences, 40% to 55% detected once. V lost 0 bases and J 2 bases, leaving 11 bases between the germline ends. Germline V gene lookup returns CDR1 SGHVS and CDR2 FQNEAQ. The CDR3 runs 17 residues. It was patients with CD8+CD57+ cell expansion by flow cytometry who were chosen for sequencing.

J is TRBJ1-6 and V is TRBV7-8; no reliable D call. Input material: sorted CD4+, CD8+, or CD8+CD57+ T cells (not recorded which) from PBMCs. The origin of this receptor is a human donor with aplastic anemia. The CDR3 is CASSLAVTAAYNSPLHF. CDR3 in DNA: TGTGCCAGCAGCTTAGCGGTTACAGCTGCCTATAATTCACCCCTCCACTTT.